A single sample is the source of the 31 T cell receptor beta chains below, sequenced in a study of Graves' ophthalmopathy and Graves' hyperthyroidism. Amplifying from RNA transcripts, the study obtained TCR beta CDR3 regions. HTBI-primed RT-PCR formed the first round, and a multiplex PCR formed the second. Using its own MiXCR run on the multiplex PCR reads, TCRdb lists one record per CDR3 protein. The sample lists 200,000 to 250,000 distinct CDR3 sequences, over 25% occurring once. The sequenced sample was peripheral blood. These receptors were collected from a man in his fifties or sixties with Graves' ophthalmopathy.

The chain carries TRBV18 and TRBJ2-4; 12 nucleotides agree with TRBD2. J lost 1 base, V lost 2 bases, and 6 bases had no gene match. Looked up from germline, CDR1 is KGHSH and CDR2 is LQKENI. CDR3 length: 18 amino acids. The CDR3 here is CASSPGLAGGPAKNIQYF. CDR3 sequence (DNA): TGTGCCAGCTCACCAGGGCTAGCGGGAGGGCCCGCCAAAAACATTCAGTACTTC.

This clonotype was seen repeatedly, ten times or more. The chain joins TRBV29-1 to TRBJ2-2; D call uncertain. CDR1 and CDR2 (germline): SQVTM, ANQGSEA. With 5 bases removed from V and 4 bases from J, the gap between germline ends came to 5 bases. The CDR3 totals 11 residues. DNA for the CDR3: TGCAGCGTTCCGAGCACCGGGGAGCTGTTTTTT. The encoded protein is CSVPSTGELFF.

This clonotype was found many times. The chain's CDR3 is CASSIYGQGTGNTEAFF. As DNA, the CDR3 is TGTGCCAGTAGTATATATGGACAGGGGACAGGGAACACTGAAGCTTTCTTT. The chain links TRBV19 to TRBJ1-1; 9 nucleotides agree with TRBD1. The length of the CDR3 is 17 residues. V lost 2 bases and J lost 1; bases outside the gene matches: 8. CDR1 is LNHDA, CDR2 SQIVND, per germline (reference sequence). The full variable domain, with the rest looked up from reference TRBV19 and TRBJ1-1, is DGGITQSPKYLFRKEGQNVTLSCEQNLNHDAMYWYRQDPGQGLRLIYYSQIVNDFQKGDIAEGYSVSREKKESFPLTVTSAQKNPTAFYLCASSIYGQGTGNTEAFFGQGTRLTVV.

The table lists this clonotype with a few counts. CDR3 bases: TGTGCCAGCAGTGTCACAGGGGGGTACGAGCAGTACTTC. The encoded protein is CASSVTGGYEQYF. V is TRBV27 and J is TRBJ2-7, with 8 bases aligning to TRBD1. The CDR3 extends over 13 amino acids. V trimming: 5 bases; J trimming: 4 bases; junction bases outside the gene matches: 4. Germline values: CDR1 MNHEY, CDR2 SMNVEV (reference sequence).

This chain joins TRBV6-5 and TRBJ1-2; D remains unclear. CDR1 and CDR2 from the germline V gene are MNHEY and SVGAGI. V lost 4 bases and J 7 bases, leaving 19 bases between the germline ends. The CDR3 runs to 15 residues. CDR3: CASSSPRRIRAGYTF. The CDR3 DNA reads as TGTGCCAGCAGTTCTCCCCGTCGCATAAGGGCTGGCTACACCTTC.

The rearrangement uses TRBV6-1 and TRBJ2-7; D uncertain. Germline V CDR1 and CDR2: MNHNS, SASEGT. V dropped 5 bases and J dropped 3 bases, with 11 bases sitting between them. The CDR3 loop spans 13 amino acids. CDR3 amino acids: CASSQGRYYEQYF. As DNA, the CDR3 is TGTGCCAGCAGTCAAGGACGTTACTACGAGCAGTACTTC.

The CDR3 bases are TGTGCCAGCAGTTTTTCGCCGGGCGGAGGTTTAGGCTACACCTTC. Its protein is CASSFSPGGGLGYTF. The gene calls are TRBV12-3 or TRBV12-4 and TRBJ1-2; the D is unclear. This CDR3 is built from 15 residues. The V end lost 3 bases, the J end lost 8 bases, and 19 bases lay between the germline ends.

Many counts were recorded for this clonotype. The chain employs TRBV28 and TRBJ2-2; 10 nucleotides align to TRBD2. CDR1 is MDHEN, CDR2 SYDVKM, per germline. This CDR3 is 15 amino acids long. For the CDR3, the DNA is TGTGCGGGGGCAGCGGGAGGGTCCGAAGGCGGGGAGCTGTTTTTT. It encodes CAGAAGGSEGGELFF.

The chain recombines TRBV6-5 with TRBJ1-2, with D possibly matching TRBD1 (5 bases). Germline values: CDR1 MNHEY, CDR2 SVGAGI. This CDR3 spans 15 amino acids. The ends were cut back, 0 bases at V and 2 bases at J, with 10 bases in the middle. CDR3 residues: CASSYSGRANYGYTF. CDR3 DNA sequence: TGTGCCAGCAGTTACTCTGGCAGGGCGAACTATGGCTACACCTTC.

This clonotype occurred many times. The chain employs TRBV19 and TRBJ1-5; 8 bases match TRBD1. Germline loops: CDR1 LNHDA, CDR2 SQIVND (reference sequence). V trimming: 3 bases; J trimming: 3 bases; junction bases outside the gene matches: 4. This CDR3 has 15 amino acids. Here the CDR3 reads CASSIGQGANQPQHF. CDR3 in DNA: TGTGCCAGTAGTATCGGGCAGGGGGCCAATCAGCCCCAGCATTTT.

This clonotype was counted many times. The gene calls are TRBV13 and TRBJ2-5; TRBD1 is a possible D gene (6 bases). Germline loops: CDR1 PRHDT, CDR2 FYEKMQ (reference sequence). V lost 4 bases and J lost 4, with 13 bases in between. The CDR3 consists of 14 residues. The DNA of the CDR3 is TGTGCCAGCAGCTCAGGGGCCGTTGGAGAGACCCAGTACTTC. Translation gives CASSSGAVGETQYF.

This clonotype was seen at least ten times. As DNA, the CDR3 is TGCGCCAGCAGGGGGGCCTGGGGCACTGAAGCTTTCTTT. This codes for CASRGAWGTEAFF. This chain uses TRBV5-1 with TRBJ1-1; D may be TRBD1 (6 bases). This CDR3 spans 13 amino acids. Germline loops: CDR1 SGHRS, CDR2 YFSETQ. The V end was cut by 5 bases, the J end by 4 bases, with 12 bases between.

V usage is TRBV6-2 or TRBV6-3 and J usage is TRBJ1-2; D call uncertain. The CDR3 contains 14 residues. The V and J ends lost 6 bases and 8 bases respectively, with 19 bases between them. Germline V lookup: CDR1 MNHEY, CDR2 SVGEGT. The DNA for the CDR3 is TGTGCCAGCAGGAGGACGAAGCTGCCTCTAGGCTACACCTTC. It yields the protein CASRRTKLPLGYTF.

This clonotype was recorded at least ten times. The genes are TRBV7-9 and TRBJ2-7, with unresolved D. Germline CDR1 reads SEHNR; CDR2 reads FQNEAQ (reference sequence). V was pared by 5 bases and J by 5 bases, with 7 bases between. The CDR3 loop spans 11 amino acids. The CDR3 spells CASSQGDEQYF. CDR3 nucleotides: TGTGCCAGCAGCCAAGGAGACGAGCAGTACTTC. The whole variable domain, filled in from reference TRBV7-9 and TRBJ2-7, reads DTGVSQNPRHKITKRGQNVTFRCDPISEHNRLYWYRQTLGQGPEFLTYFQNEAQLEKSRLLSDRFSAERPKGSFSTLEIQRTEQGDSAMYLCASSQGDEQYFGPGTRLTVT.

This clonotype has ten or more counts. The chain joins TRBV7-9 to TRBJ2-4; 7 bases are a match to TRBD1. Germline assignment: CDR1 SEHNR and CDR2 FQNEAQ (reference sequence). V gave up 5 bases and J gave up 8 bases; unmatched junction bases: 18. The CDR3 extends over 17 amino acids. The CDR3 here is CASSPDRVSTFGDIQYF. CDR3 in DNA: TGTGCCAGCAGCCCAGACAGGGTGTCGACCTTCGGGGACATTCAGTACTTC.

This clonotype was found many times. The chain uses TRBV4-2 and TRBJ2-5; D possibly matches TRBD1 or TRBD2 (6 bases each). Germline assignment: CDR1 LGHNA and CDR2 YNFKEQ. This CDR3 region has 17 residues. V was cut by 1 base and J by 1 base, with 16 bases left in between. The DNA for the CDR3 is TGTGCCAGCAGCCAAGGCGTTGGGGGGCGCCTCCAAGAGACCCAGTACTTC. This sequence encodes CASSQGVGGRLQETQYF.

The sample holds many counts of this clonotype. The chain uses TRBV29-1 and TRBJ2-7; 9 bases match TRBD2. The length of the CDR3 is 16 residues. V lost 4 bases to trimming and J lost 7 bases; unmatched junction nucleotides: 17. From germline, CDR1 is SQVTM and CDR2 ANQGSEA. CDR3 sequence reads: CSVATRWGGRAQEQYF. The CDR3 bases are TGCAGCGTTGCAACCCGTTGGGGCGGGAGGGCCCAAGAGCAGTACTTC.

The genes are TRBV12-3 or TRBV12-4 and TRBJ1-3; TRBD1 matches at 12 bases. V shed 6 bases, J shed 0 bases, and the junction held 6 bases outside the gene matches. This CDR3 spans 17 amino acids. CDR3 in amino acids: CASRGQGAVNSGNTIYF. The CDR3 DNA reads TGTGCCAGCAGGGGACAGGGGGCTGTAAACTCTGGAAACACCATATATTTT.

This clonotype turned up a few times. The gene calls are TRBV27 and TRBJ2-4; D possibly matches TRBD1 or TRBD2 (7 bases each). V was pared by 5 bases and J by 6 bases, with 17 bases between. In germline, CDR1 is MNHEY, CDR2 SMNVEV (reference sequence). The CDR3 length is 15 residues. The CDR3 spells CASSPLTGRGNIQYF. As DNA, the CDR3 is TGTGCCAGCAGTCCCCTGACAGGGAGGGGAAACATTCAGTACTTC.

This clonotype occurred many times. The chain couples TRBV6-6 to TRBJ1-1; D is possibly TRBD1 (5 bases). V was trimmed by 7 bases and J by 4 bases, leaving 19 bases between them. The length of the CDR3 is 15 residues. CDR1 is MNHNY, CDR2 SVGAGI, per germline (reference sequence). The CDR3, as DNA: TGTGCCAGCACTCCACGGGGCACCTGGGGCACTGAAGCTTTCTTT. This gives the protein CASTPRGTWGTEAFF.

The gene calls are TRBV6-2 or TRBV6-3 and TRBJ1-3; D not resolved. The CDR3 sequence is 15 residues long. Per the germline V gene, CDR1 is MNHEY and CDR2 is SVGEGT. V was clipped by 2 bases and J by 3 bases, with 11 bases between them. Here the CDR3 reads CASSYIPEDGNTIYF. CDR3 coding DNA: TGTGCCAGCAGTTACATACCGGAGGATGGAAACACCATATATTTT.

CDR3 sequence (DNA): TGTGCCATCAGCCCAGGACAGGGCAGGTCTGAAGCTTTCTTT. Protein: CAISPGQGRSEAFF. This sequence joins TRBV10-3 and TRBJ1-1; 8 nucleotides match TRBD1. Germline V gives CDR1 ENHRY, CDR2 SYGVKD. This CDR3 contains 14 residues. The junction had 9 bases not matched to a gene; V was cut back by 6 bases and J by 6 bases.

This clonotype was seen ten or more times. The chain combines TRBV4-2 with TRBJ2-7; D unclear. This CDR3 is 12 amino acids long. Looked up from germline, CDR1 is LGHNA and CDR2 is YNFKEQ. V lost 1 base and J 8 bases, leaving 9 bases between the germline ends. The CDR3 nucleotides are TGTGCCAGCAGCCAAGGTAATATTCAGCAGTACTTC. It translates to CASSQGNIQQYF.

At least ten counts were recorded for this clonotype. The J gene is TRBJ2-2, the V gene TRBV20-1, with TRBD1 matching over 7 bases. CDR3 length: 12 amino acids. Germline CDR1 reads DFQATT; CDR2 reads SNEGSKA (reference sequence). The ends lost 4 bases at V and 7 bases at J; junction bases unmatched: 3. CDR3 residues: CSATQGVGELFF. The CDR3 region has the DNA TGCAGTGCTACTCAGGGGGTCGGGGAGCTGTTTTTT.

The chain couples TRBV28 to TRBJ2-7; 8 bases are a match to TRBD2. After removal of 3 bases from V and 4 bases from J, the junction contained 11 bases not matched to a gene. This CDR3 comprises 16 residues. In germline, CDR1 is MDHEN, CDR2 SYDVKM. This chain's CDR3 is CASSFSGVVARYEQYF. The DNA of the CDR3 is TGTGCCAGCAGTTTTAGCGGGGTGGTGGCCAGGTACGAGCAGTACTTC.

This clonotype was recorded at least ten times. This chain's CDR3 is CASSRSREPTNTGELFF. Here the CDR3 DNA reads TGTGCCAGTAGTCGGTCCAGGGAGCCAACGAACACCGGGGAGCTGTTTTTT. The gene calls are TRBV19 and TRBJ2-2; either TRBD1 or TRBD2 may supply D (5 bases each). There are 17 residues in the CDR3. Germline V gene data show CDR1 as LNHDA and CDR2 as SQIVND (reference sequence). V was trimmed by 5 bases and J by 0 bases, leaving 16 bases between them.

This clonotype was counted ten times or more. The germline gene is not matched at one end of the junction; a read error may be the cause. This sequence joins TRBV7-7 and TRBJ2-5, with D perhaps matching TRBD2 (6 bases). CDR3 length equals 14 residues. CDR1 and CDR2 (germline): SSHAT, FNYEAQ (reference sequence). The CDR3 protein is CASSDRELSETQYF. In DNA form, the CDR3 reads TGTGCTAGCAGCGATCGGGAGCTTTCGGAGACCCAGTACTTC.

This clonotype occurred many times. The rearrangement links TRBV2 to TRBJ1-5, with D possibly matching TRBD1 (5 bases). The CDR3 loop spans 15 amino acids. V lost 0 bases and J 5 bases, leaving 11 bases between the germline ends. Germline-derived CDR1 and CDR2 are SNHLY and FYNNEI. The CDR3 DNA follows: TGTGCCAGCAGTGAAGCTGGAACAGGTGATCAGCCCCAGCATTTT. Its translation is CASSEAGTGDQPQHF.

This clonotype came up many times. One base away lies a much larger clone, so this may be a sequencing read error. J is TRBJ2-6 and V is TRBV6-2 or TRBV6-3; possible D gene TRBD1, 6 bases. CDR3 length: 18 residues. In germline, CDR1 is MNHEY, CDR2 SVGEGT. The DNA for the CDR3 is TGTGCCAGCAGTTACCGGGACACTGGAACCTCTGGGGACAACGTCCTGACTTTC. This sequence encodes CASSYRDTGTSGDNVLTF.

This clonotype appeared many times. The chain employs TRBV28 and TRBJ2-7; TRBD2 is a possible D gene (5 bases). The CDR3 runs 13 residues. V was pared by 6 bases and J by 6 bases, with 15 bases between. Germline lookup yields CDR1 MDHEN and CDR2 SYDVKM. CDR3 protein: CASRPADPSEQYF. The CDR3 region has the DNA TGTGCCAGCAGGCCAGCGGACCCTAGCGAGCAGTACTTC. The whole variable domain, filled in from reference TRBV28 and TRBJ2-7, reads DVKVTQSSRYLVKRTGEKVFLECVQDMDHENMFWYRQDPGLGLRLIYFSYDVKMKEKGDIPEGYSVSREKKERFSLILESASTNQTSMYLCASRPADPSEQYFGPGTRLTVT.

This clonotype was found many times. The chain combines TRBV19 with TRBJ1-1, with D possibly matching TRBD1 (5 bases). Trimming removed 8 bases at V and 1 base at J, with 11 bases between. Per germline, CDR1 LNHDA and CDR2 SQIVND (reference sequence). The CDR3 is made up of 13 amino acids. In nucleotides, the CDR3 is TGTGCCAGTGCCGGGGACGGGAACACTGAAGCTTTCTTT. This gives the protein CASAGDGNTEAFF.